These 28 T cell receptor beta chains originate from one sample sequenced in a study of T cell responses to AZD1222 COVID-19 vaccine. Clones were sequenced by immunoSEQ multiplex PCR, and TCRdb holds only the in-frame ones, with some missing. The sample includes tens of thousands of clones, over 70% of them seen just once. Sequencing was performed on peripheral blood, taken on day 0 of AZD1222 vaccination. The receptors here all came from an adult in good health.

The chain has TRBV13 and TRBJ2-5; D gene ambiguous. In germline, CDR1 is PRHDT, CDR2 FYEKMQ (reference sequence). Deletions cut 5 bases from V and 0 bases from J, with 16 bases between. This CDR3 has 16 residues. CDR3 amino acids: CASSRSLGTDQETQYF. The CDR3, as DNA: TGTGCCAGCAGCCGCAGCTTAGGAACAGACCAAGAGACCCAGTACTTC.

The rearrangement joins TRBV3-1 (or the pseudogene TRBV3-2) to TRBJ1-1, with no clear D. Deletions cut 2 bases from V and 1 base from J, with 8 bases between. The V gene's germline CDR1 is LGHDT and CDR2 YNNKEL (reference sequence). The CDR3 has 14 residues. The CDR3 reads CASSQSRPNTEAFF. The CDR3 DNA reads as TGTGCCAGCAGCCAATCCCGTCCGAACACTGAAGCTTTCTTT.

The gene calls are TRBV7-2 and TRBJ2-1, with 9 nucleotides matching TRBD2. V lost 5 bases, J lost 8 bases, and 13 bases stayed unmatched. The germline V gene encodes CDR1 SGHTA and CDR2 FQGNSA. This CDR3 has 16 residues. CDR3 DNA: TGTGCCAGCAGCGATAGCGGGAGAGTGGTTTCGGATGAGCAGTTCTTC. This translates into CASSDSGRVVSDEQFF.

The V and J genes are TRBV18 and TRBJ2-5, with D hard to call. V lost 2 bases and J 0 bases, leaving 7 bases between the germline ends. The CDR3 length is 14 residues. CDR1 and CDR2 from the germline V gene are KGHSH and LQKENI. Written as DNA, the CDR3 is TGTGCCAGCTCACCAAGACGAAACCAAGAGACCCAGTACTTC. It encodes CASSPRRNQETQYF.

The rearrangement uses TRBV2 and TRBJ1-1; D uncertain. The CDR3 length is 14 residues. Germline V lookup: CDR1 SNHLY, CDR2 FYNNEI. V was shortened by 8 bases and J by 3 bases, with 16 bases between the two germline ends. The DNA of the CDR3 is TGTGCCAGCGGGGTAGCCAAACTGGACACTGAAGCTTTCTTT. Its translation: CASGVAKLDTEAFF. The complete variable domain, with remaining parts taken from reference TRBV2 and TRBJ1-1, reads EPEVTQTPSHQVTQMGQEVILRCVPISNHLYFYWYRQILGQKVEFLVSFYNNEISEKSEIFDDQFSVERPDGSNFTLKIRSTKLEDSAMYFCASGVAKLDTEAFFGQGTRLTVV.

The chain joins TRBV3-1 (or the pseudogene TRBV3-2) to TRBJ2-3; 8 nucleotides line up with TRBD2. The germline V gene encodes CDR1 LGHDT and CDR2 YNNKEL (reference sequence). This CDR3 region has 15 residues. The V and J ends lost 3 bases and 4 bases, in that order; junction bases with no gene match: 6. The CDR3 protein is CASSQNGLAADTQYF. The DNA for the CDR3 is TGTGCCAGCAGCCAGAATGGACTAGCAGCAGATACGCAGTATTTT.

This clone was recorded only once. The chain has TRBV6-5 and TRBJ1-4; D remains unclear. The CDR3 spans 14 residues. The germline V and J ends were trimmed by 5 bases and 5 bases, with 12 bases remaining between them. Per germline, CDR1 MNHEY and CDR2 SVGAGI. The CDR3 region is CASSLGRVNEKLFF. In DNA, the CDR3 is TGTGCCAGCAGTCTAGGACGGGTAAATGAAAAACTGTTTTTT.

This clone showed up just once. The chain combines TRBV5-1 with TRBJ2-5; 9 nucleotides align to TRBD2. The CDR3 runs 16 residues. The germline V gene encodes CDR1 SGHRS and CDR2 YFSETQ. V was clipped by 0 bases and J by 3 bases; unmatched bases: 6. The CDR3 coding sequence is TGCGCCAGCAGCTTGGAGGGTAGCGGGAGAAAAGAGACCCAGTACTTC. This gives the protein CASSLEGSGRKETQYF.

V gene TRBV30 combines with J gene TRBJ2-2, with a tentative D call TRBD2 (5 bases). CDR3 length: 15 amino acids. V lost 2 bases, J lost 3 bases, and 13 bases lay in between. In germline, CDR1 is GTSNPN, CDR2 SVGIG (reference sequence). The CDR3 region has the DNA TGTGCCTGGAGTTCGCGGGCGCAGTACACCGGGGAGCTGTTTTTT. As protein: CAWSSRAQYTGELFF.

The chain joins TRBV6-5 to TRBJ1-1, with TRBD1 as a possible D gene (6 bases). Per the germline V gene, CDR1 is MNHEY and CDR2 is SVGAGI. Between the trimmed V and J ends, which lost 5 bases and 3 bases, there was a span of 16 bases. The CDR3 loop spans 15 amino acids. CDR3 in amino acids: CASSRQWAGDTEAFF. CDR3 nucleotides: TGTGCCAGCAGTCGTCAATGGGCAGGGGACACTGAAGCTTTCTTT.

The chain recombines TRBV6-1 with TRBJ1-5; D is unclear. Germline V gives CDR1 MNHNS, CDR2 SASEGT. The CDR3 contains 13 residues. The V end lost 3 bases, the J end lost 7 bases, and 10 bases lay between the germline ends. CDR3 nucleotides: TGTGCCAGCAGTGACGATAGGTTGCAGCCCCAGCATTTT. Its protein is CASSDDRLQPQHF.

The rearrangement joins TRBV30 to TRBJ1-2; weak D call: TRBD1 (6 bases). V was shortened by 1 base and J by 2 bases, with 11 bases between the two germline ends. Germline CDR1 reads GTSNPN; CDR2 reads SVGIG (reference sequence). CDR3 length: 14 residues. The DNA of the CDR3 is TGTGCCTGGAGTGCCACGGACAGAAACTATGGCTACACCTTC. Translated: CAWSATDRNYGYTF.

Concerning this clone itself: In the same sample, other DNA sequences code for this CDR3. The chain employs TRBV10-1 and TRBJ2-1, with 7 bases identical to TRBD2. Trimming at V came to 3 bases and at J to 7 bases, leaving 6 bases not matched to a gene. This CDR3 has 14 residues. The V gene's germline CDR1 is WNHNN and CDR2 SYGVQD (reference sequence). Here the CDR3 reads CASSDGGSRNEQFF. CDR3 DNA sequence: TGCGCCAGCAGTGATGGCGGGAGTAGAAATGAGCAGTTCTTC.

V is TRBV29-1 and J is TRBJ2-1, with D tentatively TRBD1 (6 bases). V was pared by 6 bases and J by 3 bases, with 15 bases between. The CDR3 totals 14 residues. Looked up from germline, CDR1 is SQVTM and CDR2 is ANQGSEA. The CDR3 spells CSVARSRGYNEQFF. Here the CDR3 DNA reads TGCAGCGTCGCACGATCCAGGGGCTACAATGAGCAGTTCTTC.

A single count supports this clone. This rearrangement joins TRBV3-1 (or the pseudogene TRBV3-2) to TRBJ2-1; the D call may be TRBD1 or TRBD2 (5 bases each). This CDR3 is built from 11 residues. Germline CDR1 is LGHDT and CDR2 is YNNKEL (reference sequence). Trimming took off 4 bases at V and 7 bases at J, with 5 bases between the two ends. The CDR3 protein is CASSRGNEQFF. The CDR3 DNA sequence: TGTGCCAGCAGCCGGGGGAATGAGCAGTTCTTC.

The gene calls are TRBV7-9 and TRBJ2-7, with TRBD2 as a possible D gene (6 bases). The CDR3 runs 13 residues. The germline gives CDR1 SEHNR, CDR2 FQNEAQ (reference sequence). V lost 2 bases, J lost 5 bases, and 10 bases lay in between. The CDR3: CASSLRGGDEQYF. The CDR3 DNA reads as TGTGCCAGCAGCTTAAGAGGAGGGGACGAGCAGTACTTC.

The chain has TRBV4-2 and TRBJ1-5, with D maybe TRBD1 (5 bases). V was clipped by 1 base and J by 7 bases, with 14 bases between them. The CDR3 is 15 residues long. In germline, CDR1 is LGHNA, CDR2 YNFKEQ. CDR3 nucleotide sequence: TGTGCCAGCAGCCAAGGACCGGGGGGTAGGCAGCCCCAGCATTTT. This translates into CASSQGPGGRQPQHF.

The chain recombines TRBV5-1 with TRBJ2-2, with D unclear. This CDR3 region has 15 residues. The germline V and J ends were trimmed by 4 bases and 3 bases, with 13 bases remaining between them. Germline V gene sequence: CDR1 SGHRS, CDR2 YFSETQ. In DNA, the CDR3 is TGCGCCAGCAGCCTGGGCGGCGGAGACACCGGGGAGCTGTTTTTT. It specifies CASSLGGGDTGELFF.

This clone was seen more than once but under ten times. The V gene is TRBV28, the J gene TRBJ1-1; D is undetermined. Germline V gene data show CDR1 as MDHEN and CDR2 as SYDVKM. CDR3 length equals 14 residues. The V gene lost 6 bases and the J gene lost 4 bases, with 15 bases spanning the gap. This CDR3 reads CASRPAGLGTEAFF. CDR3 coding DNA: TGTGCCAGCAGACCTGCTGGGTTAGGCACTGAAGCTTTCTTT.

This rearrangement joins TRBV6-1 to TRBJ2-1; D might be TRBD2 (5 bases). The CDR3 runs to 15 residues. The V gene lost 1 base and the J gene lost 8 bases, with 15 bases spanning the gap. Looked up from germline, CDR1 is MNHNS and CDR2 is SASEGT. This CDR3 is CASSEGTYAGYEQFF. The CDR3 DNA is TGTGCCAGCAGTGAAGGGACCTATGCGGGTTATGAGCAGTTCTTC.

The chain couples TRBV2 to TRBJ1-5, with D perhaps TRBD1 (6 bases). With 5 bases removed from V and 7 bases from J, the gap between germline ends came to 21 bases. The germline V gene encodes CDR1 SNHLY and CDR2 FYNNEI. The CDR3 loop spans 16 amino acids. The CDR3 spells CASSTTLGATNQPQHF. CDR3 bases: TGTGCCAGCAGTACCACCCTGGGGGCAACCAACCAGCCCCAGCATTTT.

The gene calls are TRBV25-1 and TRBJ1-1, with a weak D call TRBD1 (6 bases). Germline values: CDR1 MGHDK, CDR2 SYGVNS. The V gene lost 4 bases and the J gene lost 4 bases, with 16 bases spanning the gap. This CDR3 comprises 15 residues. The CDR3 spells CASSGARGKGTEAFF. CDR3 in DNA: TGTGCCAGCAGTGGAGCCAGGGGAAAGGGCACTGAAGCTTTCTTT.

For this clone: The germline gene is not matched at one end of the junction; a read error may be the cause. The chain carries TRBV7-6 and TRBJ2-2; 8 bases fit TRBD2. This CDR3 region has 17 residues. CDR1 is SGHVS and CDR2 is FNYEAQ in the germline V gene. CDR3 sequence (DNA): TGTGCCAGCAGCTTAGGCAGCGGGAGAGGGAACACCGGGGAGCTGTCTTTT. It yields the protein CASSLGSGRGNTGELSF.

V and J are TRBV15 and TRBJ1-2; tentatively, D is TRBD1 (5 bases). Trimming pared 1 base from V and 4 bases from J, leaving 10 bases between. This CDR3 spans 14 amino acids. Germline assignment: CDR1 LNHNV and CDR2 YYDKDF (reference sequence). The chain's CDR3 is CATSRGAGPYGYTF. The CDR3 DNA is TGTGCCACCAGCAGAGGGGCAGGGCCCTATGGCTACACCTTC.

The rearrangement uses TRBV9 and TRBJ1-2, with TRBD1 as a possible D gene (6 bases). Germline V gene sequence: CDR1 SGDLS, CDR2 YYNGEE. Trimming stripped 2 bases from V and 3 bases from J, with 14 bases between. The CDR3 runs 15 residues. The CDR3 sequence: CASSVSRQEHYGYTF. The CDR3 DNA is TGTGCCAGCAGCGTTTCCCGACAGGAACACTATGGCTACACCTTC.

The DNA for the CDR3 is TGTGCCAGCAGCTATTGGACAGGGATCGGAACTGAAGCTTTCTTT. Translation: CASSYWTGIGTEAFF. The chain has TRBV13 and TRBJ1-1, with 8 nucleotides matching TRBD1. V was clipped by 4 bases and J by 5 bases; unmatched bases: 9. This CDR3 comprises 15 residues. Germline V lookup: CDR1 PRHDT, CDR2 FYEKMQ (reference sequence).

The chain employs TRBV3-1 (or the pseudogene TRBV3-2) and TRBJ2-1, with D perhaps being TRBD1 or TRBD2 (6 bases each). CDR3 length: 17 amino acids. Germline-derived CDR1 and CDR2 are LGHDT and YNNKEL (reference sequence). Trimming took off 4 bases at V and 1 base at J, with 17 bases between the two ends. CDR3 protein: CASSLPPGAGSYNEQFF. Written as DNA, the CDR3 is TGTGCCAGCAGCCTACCCCCGGGGGCGGGATCCTACAATGAGCAGTTCTTC.

The chain carries TRBV7-6 and TRBJ2-2; D remains ambiguous. Trimming took off 5 bases at V and 5 bases at J, with 9 bases between the two ends. In germline, CDR1 is SGHVS, CDR2 FNYEAQ. The CDR3 has 13 residues. The DNA for the CDR3 is TGTGCCAGCAGCACTCTTAGGACCGGGGAGCTGTTTTTT. This encodes CASSTLRTGELFF.